This T cell receptor beta chain was sequenced during a study of post-analysis software for immune sequencing data. Points on this clonotype: Its antigen is as yet unknown.

cDNA libraries of TCR beta carried unique molecular identifiers. Roughly 500,000 cDNA molecules were obtained per 1 to 10 million input T cells. TCRdb ran MiXCR on the PCR reads and lists one entry per CDR3 protein. The repertoire includes roughly 870,000 distinct CDR3 sequences, approximately 53% of them detected once, and approximately 4.5% sits in the top ten. Study-level results: Normalized Chao1 diversity in multiple sclerosis patients fell significantly below that of controls. Samples made in the same batch grouped tightly together by F measure. In patients, TRBV5-6, TRBV5-1 and TRBV20-1 belonged to roughly five TRBV segments found more frequently than in controls.

Germline V gene lookup returns CDR1 SQVTM and CDR2 ANQGSEA. V shed 3 bases and J shed 3 bases, with 9 bases lying between them. The CDR3 totals 12 residues. The genes are TRBV29-1 and TRBJ2-7; either TRBD1 or TRBD2 may fit D (5 bases each). The sequenced material came from blood. The receptor's source is a girl aged 10-17 years with multiple sclerosis. The CDR3 sequence: CSVDAGSYEQYF. The DNA of the CDR3 is TGCAGCGTTGACGCAGGGAGCTACGAGCAGTACTTC.